This T cell receptor beta chain came from a study of blood T cell repertoires in COVID-19. At the level of the study: Specimens from acute and convalescent COVID-19 originated in the United States, Italy and Spain. T cells, B-cell-depleted T cells, or PBMCs supplied cDNA or gDNA.

Seattle-derived patients entered the study during active infection and were followed longitudinally. This CDR3 comprises 13 residues. V was clipped by 0 bases and J by 6 bases, with 6 bases between them. Per the authors' pipeline: Scientists estimated how many nucleated cells there were by amplifying reference gene primers. Some clones are missing from TCRdb's copy, which holds only in-frame ones; the method was immunoSEQ multiplex PCR. That table supplies the V and J calls and clone size; D and trimming were determined from the DNA. The sample has nearly 90,000 clones; roughly 91% are singletons. The sample consisted of peripheral blood. The chain couples TRBV12-3 or TRBV12-4 to TRBJ2-1; perhaps TRBD2 as D (6 bases). This TCR derives from a man aged 18 to 30 with COVID-19, enrolled during active disease. CDR3 protein: CASSLARGNEQFF. DNA for the CDR3: TGTGCCAGCAGTTTAGCGCGGGGCAATGAGCAGTTCTTC.